The 31 T cell receptor beta chains below were found in one sample sequenced in a study of T cell changes during pregnancy in multiple sclerosis. The table came from immunoSEQ multiplex PCR; TCRdb's copy has only in-frame clones and leaves some out. The table records tens of thousands of clones, approximately 91% of them present only once. The sequences come from peripheral blood, collected in the second trimester of pregnancy. Receptors originate from a female donor with multiple sclerosis, enrolled in a pregnancy study.

This chain joins TRBV10-3 and TRBJ1-1; D might be TRBD1 (5 bases). The CDR3 covers 15 residues. CDR1 and CDR2 from the germline V gene are ENHRY and SYGVKD. Trimming pared 4 bases from V and 0 bases from J, leaving 12 bases between. CDR3 amino acids: CAISGEGLMNTEAFF. CDR3 in DNA: TGTGCCATCAGTGGGGAGGGGCTCATGAACACTGAAGCTTTCTTT.

DNA of the CDR3: TGTGCCAGAAGCTTGAGGGCCCAGGGATCGGCCGACTCATTCCAAGAGACCCAGTACTTC. It translates to CARSLRAQGSADSFQETQYF. V and J are TRBV5-3 and TRBJ2-5; a possible D gene is TRBD1 (5 bases). TRBV5-3 is noted as an ORF with a role that remains uncertain. Between the trimmed V and J ends, which lost 1 base and 1 base, there was a span of 26 bases. This CDR3 region has 20 residues.

The chain combines TRBV6-5 with TRBJ1-4, with 8 positions matching TRBD1. Germline CDR1 is MNHEY and CDR2 is SVGAGI. V trimming: 4 bases; J trimming: 8 bases; junction bases outside the gene matches: 9. The CDR3 sequence is 15 residues long. CDR3 coding DNA: TGTGCCAGCAGTTCTACTCGAGGGACAGGCGAAAAACTGTTTTTT. This encodes CASSSTRGTGEKLFF.

The count of this clone is one. This chain joins TRBV4-1 and TRBJ2-3, with D hard to call. Germline V CDR1 and CDR2: MGHRA, YSYEKL. The CDR3 spans 14 residues. V was shortened by 0 bases and J by 4 bases, with 8 bases between the two germline ends. The CDR3 protein is CASSQEPVPDTQYF. DNA of the CDR3: TGCGCCAGCAGCCAAGAACCGGTCCCAGATACGCAGTATTTT.

The chain is built from TRBV5-1 and TRBJ2-1; D is unresolved. CDR3 length equals 16 residues. The V and J ends lost 0 bases and 0 bases respectively, with 10 bases between them. Germline-derived CDR1 and CDR2 are SGHRS and YFSETQ. The CDR3 is CASSLGPRSSYNEQFF. The CDR3 DNA sequence: TGCGCCAGCAGCTTGGGGCCACGAAGCTCCTACAATGAGCAGTTCTTC.

This chain links TRBV27 with TRBJ2-7; the match to TRBD1 covers 7 bases. V gave up 5 bases and J gave up 3 bases; unmatched junction bases: 7. This CDR3 spans 14 amino acids. Germline lookup yields CDR1 MNHEY and CDR2 SMNVEV (reference sequence). This chain's CDR3 is CASSTRTGNYEQYF. CDR3 DNA sequence: TGTGCCAGCAGTACCCGGACAGGCAACTACGAGCAGTACTTC.

V gene TRBV2 combines with J gene TRBJ2-1, with a weak D call TRBD2 (7 bases). The length of the CDR3 is 16 residues. V gave up 7 bases and J gave up 5 bases, with 21 bases separating them. Looked up from germline, CDR1 is SNHLY and CDR2 is FYNNEI. CDR3 DNA: TGTGCCAGCAACGCCTTTGGGGGGGCTAGCAACAATGAGCAGTTCTTC. It translates to CASNAFGGASNNEQFF. Together with reference TRBV2 and TRBJ2-1, the CDR3 gives the full variable domain: EPEVTQTPSHQVTQMGQEVILRCVPISNHLYFYWYRQILGQKVEFLVSFYNNEISEKSEIFDDQFSVERPDGSNFTLKIRSTKLEDSAMYFCASNAFGGASNNEQFFGPGTRLTVL.

The CDR3: CASGALQEFSGNTIYF. CDR3 sequence (DNA): TGTGCTAGTGGTGCCCTACAGGAATTCTCTGGAAACACCATATATTTT. The chain combines TRBV12-5 with TRBJ1-3; D perhaps matches TRBD1 (5 bases). Between the trimmed V and J ends, which lost 5 bases and 0 bases, there was a span of 14 bases. This CDR3 region has 16 residues. CDR1 is LGHNT, CDR2 FRNRAP, per germline.

The chain employs TRBV11-3 and TRBJ2-5; possibly TRBD2 for D (6 bases). The ends were cut back, 5 bases at V and 3 bases at J, with 19 bases in the middle. The germline gives CDR1 SGHNT, CDR2 YENEEA. This CDR3 contains 16 residues. The CDR3 protein is CASSPGGGDAEETQYF. Written as DNA, the CDR3 is TGTGCCAGCAGCCCCGGGGGTGGGGATGCGGAAGAGACCCAGTACTTC.

The chain links TRBV28 to TRBJ1-2; the match to TRBD1 covers 7 bases. The CDR3 loop spans 13 amino acids. CDR1 is MDHEN and CDR2 is SYDVKM in the germline V gene. Trimming removed 6 bases from V and 3 bases from J; junction bases left unmatched: 4. The CDR3 sequence: CASRVGQDYGYTF. The CDR3 region has the DNA TGTGCCAGCAGGGTTGGACAGGACTATGGCTACACCTTC.

This sequence joins TRBV5-1 and TRBJ2-7; D may be TRBD1 (6 bases). The CDR3 consists of 12 residues. The ends were cut back, 3 bases at V and 5 bases at J, with 9 bases in the middle. CDR1 and CDR2 (germline): SGHRS, YFSETQ. The DNA for the CDR3 is TGCGCCAGCAGCTCCAGGGGCCACGAGCAGTACTTC. Encoded protein: CASSSRGHEQYF.

As to this clone: The sample has other DNA sequences that encode this CDR3 too. V is TRBV7-9 and J is TRBJ1-5, with 9 positions matching TRBD1. Germline V CDR1 and CDR2: SEHNR, FQNEAQ (reference sequence). The CDR3 has 15 residues. J gave up 2 bases and V 3 bases, and 2 bases lay outside the gene matches. CDR3 nucleotide sequence: TGTGCCAGCAGCTTGGGGGACAGGGGCAATCAGCCCCAGCATTTT. Its translation: CASSLGDRGNQPQHF. The whole variable domain, filled in from reference TRBV7-9 and TRBJ1-5, reads DTGVSQNPRHKITKRGQNVTFRCDPISEHNRLYWYRQTLGQGPEFLTYFQNEAQLEKSRLLSDRFSAERPKGSFSTLEIQRTEQGDSAMYLCASSLGDRGNQPQHFGDGTRLSIL.

This chain uses TRBV11-2 with TRBJ2-2; D possibly corresponds to TRBD2 (6 bases). Looked up from germline, CDR1 is SGHAT and CDR2 is FQNNGV. V lost 0 bases and J 2 bases, leaving 22 bases between the germline ends. CDR3 size: 20 residues. CDR3 sequence reads: CASSLDSGSVRFGNTGELFF. The CDR3 region has the DNA TGTGCCAGCAGCTTAGATAGCGGTTCGGTCAGGTTCGGTAACACCGGGGAGCTGTTTTTT. Drawing the rest from reference TRBV11-2 and TRBJ2-2, the complete variable domain is EAGVAQSPRYKIIEKRQSVAFWCNPISGHATLYWYQQILGQGPKLLIQFQNNGVVDDSQLPKDRFSAERLKGVDSTLKIQPAKLEDSAVYLCASSLDSGSVRFGNTGELFFGEGSRLTVL.

The chain carries TRBV7-3 and TRBJ2-5, with D tentatively TRBD1 (6 bases). Trimming took off 4 bases at V and 6 bases at J, with 12 bases between the two ends. The CDR3 runs to 13 residues. Per the germline V gene, CDR1 is SGHTA and CDR2 is FQGTGA. CDR3 sequence reads: CASSSGQFQTQYF. The CDR3, as DNA: TGTGCCAGCAGCTCAGGACAGTTCCAGACCCAGTACTTC. The complete variable domain, with remaining parts taken from reference TRBV7-3 and TRBJ2-5, reads GAGVSQTPSNKVTEKGKYVELRCDPISGHTALYWYRQSLGQGPEFLIYFQGTGAADDSGLPNDRFFAVRPEGSVSTLKIQRTERGDSAVYLCASSSGQFQTQYFGPGTRLLVL.

The V gene is TRBV6-5, the J gene TRBJ2-1; D not certain. The V gene lost 6 bases and the J gene lost 7 bases, with 13 bases spanning the gap. Germline CDR1 and CDR2: MNHEY and SVGAGI. The CDR3 has 13 amino acids. CDR3 in DNA: TGTGCCAGCAGAAGCCATCTTGAGAATGAGCAGTTCTTC. It translates to CASRSHLENEQFF.

This clone was recorded only once. The V gene is TRBV2, the J gene TRBJ1-1; a possible D gene is TRBD1 (5 bases). This CDR3 is 14 amino acids long. V dropped 6 bases and J dropped 0 bases, with 11 bases sitting between them. Germline V gives CDR1 SNHLY, CDR2 FYNNEI. As DNA, the CDR3 is TGTGCCAGCAGGGGGAACAGGATGAACACTGAAGCTTTCTTT. Translated, it gives CASRGNRMNTEAFF.

The CDR3 DNA is TGTGCCTCCCCCGCAGGGGCGCTAGGTGAAAAACTGTTTTTT. This encodes CASPAGALGEKLFF. The J gene is TRBJ1-4, the V gene TRBV30, with D tentatively TRBD1 (6 bases). The CDR3 spans 14 residues. Trimming took 7 bases from V and 7 from J, leaving 19 bases between them. CDR1 is GTSNPN and CDR2 is SVGIG in the germline V gene (reference sequence).

This sequence joins TRBV30 and TRBJ2-1; no clear D gene. Germline CDR1 reads GTSNPN; CDR2 reads SVGIG (reference sequence). This CDR3 comprises 17 residues. Between the trimmed V and J ends, which lost 0 bases and 2 bases, there was a span of 17 bases. The CDR3 DNA sequence: TGTGCCTGGAGTGTCGCGGTAGCACCCAGCACCTACAATGAGCAGTTCTTC. Translating it yields CAWSVAVAPSTYNEQFF.

The chain links TRBV5-1 to TRBJ1-2; D uncertain. Germline V lookup: CDR1 SGHRS, CDR2 YFSETQ. The CDR3 is 13 amino acids. The V gene lost 0 bases and the J gene lost 4 bases, with 7 bases spanning the gap. CDR3 residues: CASSLVVSYGYTF. The CDR3 bases are TGCGCCAGCAGCTTGGTCGTTAGCTATGGCTACACCTTC. Looking up the rest from reference TRBV5-1 and TRBJ1-2 gives the full variable domain: KAGVTQTPRYLIKTRGQQVTLSCSPISGHRSVSWYQQTPGQGLQFLFEYFSETQRNKGNFPGRFSGRQFSNSRSEMNVSTLELGDSALYLCASSLVVSYGYTFGSGTRLTVV.

This sequence joins TRBV4-3 and TRBJ1-3, with D unresolved. This CDR3 is built from 15 residues. Trimming took off 0 bases at V and 0 bases at J, with 6 bases between the two ends. The V gene's germline CDR1 is LGHNA and CDR2 YSLEER. The CDR3 DNA reads TGCGCCAGCAGCCAAGATTCTGTCTCTGGAAACACCATATATTTT. Translation: CASSQDSVSGNTIYF.

The V gene is TRBV15, the J gene TRBJ2-5, with D possibly TRBD1 on 6 matching bases. This CDR3 has 12 amino acids. CDR1 LNHNV and CDR2 YYDKDF come from the germline V gene (reference sequence). V lost 5 bases to trimming and J lost 7 bases, with 11 bases between them. As DNA, the CDR3 is TGTGCCACCAGCGTCGAAGGGGGGACCCAGTACTTC. It codes for CATSVEGGTQYF.

This rearrangement joins TRBV7-8 to TRBJ2-5; D is unresolved. CDR3 length equals 12 residues. The germline CDR1 and CDR2 sequences are SGHVS and FQNEAQ. V was shortened by 2 bases and J by 5 bases, with 6 bases between the two germline ends. DNA of the CDR3: TGTGCCAGCAGCTTACGACTGGAGACCCAGTACTTC. Protein sequence: CASSLRLETQYF.

This clone appeared a single time. The V gene is TRBV7-2, the J gene TRBJ1-3; D may be TRBD1 (6 bases). Per germline, CDR1 SGHTA and CDR2 FQGNSA. V gave up 5 bases and J gave up 4 bases, with 12 bases separating them. The CDR3 spans 14 residues. CDR3 residues: CASSTQGEGNTIYF. The CDR3 nucleotides read TGTGCCAGCAGCACACAGGGTGAAGGAAACACCATATATTTT.

The chain joins TRBV2 to TRBJ1-5; 8 bases match TRBD1. The CDR3 length is 15 residues. V lost 5 bases, J lost 6 bases, and 9 bases stayed unmatched. Germline CDR1 SNHLY, CDR2 FYNNEI. CDR3 DNA: TGTGCCAGCAGTCCAGGACAGGGAATTGGTCAGCCCCAGCATTTT. As protein: CASSPGQGIGQPQHF.

The rearrangement links TRBV18 to TRBJ2-7; D not certain. Germline V gives CDR1 KGHSH, CDR2 LQKENI. The CDR3 length is 12 residues. Trimming pared 0 bases from V and 6 bases from J, leaving 6 bases between. The CDR3 loop reads CASSPPLSEQYF. Written as DNA, the CDR3 is TGTGCCAGCTCACCACCTCTCTCCGAGCAGTACTTC.

The CDR3 loop reads CASSFGLAETQYF. CDR3 sequence (DNA): TGTGCCAGCAGCTTCGGACTAGCAGAGACCCAGTACTTC. This chain connects TRBV7-2 to TRBJ2-5; 8 positions agree with TRBD2. The V segment lost 3 bases and the J segment 4 bases; nucleotides outside the gene matches: 1. The CDR3 consists of 13 residues. Germline CDR1 is SGHTA and CDR2 is FQGNSA.

The chain is built from TRBV11-2 and TRBJ1-5, with 8 bases that match TRBD1. The CDR3 runs to 16 residues. J gave up 4 bases and V 1 base, and 6 bases lay outside the gene matches. The germline V gene has CDR1 SGHAT and CDR2 FQNNGV. This CDR3 reads CASSLGRQGANQPQHF. The CDR3 bases are TGTGCCAGCAGCTTAGGGCGTCAGGGGGCGAATCAGCCCCAGCATTTT.

This chain joins TRBV27 and TRBJ2-1, with 11 bases matching TRBD2. The CDR3 consists of 15 residues. The ends lost 6 bases at V and 6 bases at J; junction bases unmatched: 7. Germline CDR1 reads MNHEY; CDR2 reads SMNVEV (reference sequence). The CDR3 loop is CASSTLAGVINEQFF. The CDR3 region has the DNA TGTGCCAGCAGCACACTAGCGGGGGTAATCAATGAGCAGTTCTTC.

The chain joins TRBV7-2 to TRBJ2-1; possibly TRBD2 for D (6 bases). The CDR3 runs to 15 residues. Trimming removed 1 base at V and 7 bases at J, with 14 bases between. CDR1 and CDR2 (germline): SGHTA, FQGNSA. The CDR3, as DNA: TGTGCCAGCAGCTTAGGGCTAGCGTGGGGAAATGAGCAGTTCTTC. Protein: CASSLGLAWGNEQFF.

The chain uses TRBV2 and TRBJ2-7; D call uncertain. This CDR3 comprises 11 residues. CDR1 is SNHLY and CDR2 is FYNNEI in the germline V gene. Trimming cost V 5 bases and J 2 bases, with 4 bases left between them. CDR3 nucleotide sequence: TGTGCCAGCAGTTTTACCTACGAGCAGTACTTC. Translation: CASSFTYEQYF.

V and J are TRBV29-1 and TRBJ2-1; 14 nucleotides line up with TRBD2. The CDR3 runs 14 residues. CDR1 is SQVTM, CDR2 ANQGSEA, per germline. The J segment lost 7 bases and the V segment lost 6 bases, leaving 5 bases of the junction unmatched. The CDR3 DNA sequence: TGCAGCGTGCTGACTAGCGGGGGGGTTAATGAGCAGTTCTTC. Residues: CSVLTSGGVNEQFF.